This T cell receptor (beta chain) was sequenced during a study of shared clonotypes between healthy human individuals. The protocol was immunoSEQ multiplex PCR, while the TCRdb copy is restricted to in-frame clones and leaves out a portion. The sample comprises 2 million to 2.5 million clones, over 90% of which are singletons, and under 0.45% rests with the top ten. Sequenced sample: naive CD4+ T cells from PBMCs. Sample subset: CD45RA+ positively selected. The sequence was collected from a man aged 18-30 years in good health. Some clones in this sample may be carry-over from other donors' samples.

CDR3 coding DNA: TGTGCCAGCAGCCTGGGGGGCGGCGCAACCGGCACAGATACGCAGTATTTT. Protein sequence: CASSLGGGATGTDTQYF. J is TRBJ2-3 and V is TRBV5-4; the D gene could be TRBD1 or TRBD2 (6 bases each). The CDR3 extends over 17 amino acids. V was clipped by 4 bases and J by 1 base, with 19 bases between them. Germline lookup yields CDR1 SGHNT and CDR2 YYREEE (reference sequence). Variable domain in full (rest from reference TRBV5-4 and TRBJ2-3): ETGVTQSPTHLIKTRGQQVTLRCSSQSGHNTVSWYQQALGQGPQFIFQYYREEENGRGNFPPRFSGLQFPNYSSELNVNALELDDSALYLCASSLGGGATGTDTQYFGPGTRLTVL.